The clone carrying this TCR beta chain occurred once. What it recognizes is unknown. The data belong to a study of OX40 agonist ivuxolimab in advanced cancers. Overall study: Treatment of patients was with ivuxolimab, an agonistic anti-OX40 (CD134) antibody.

Repertoires were generated with immunoSEQ multiplex PCR, while TCRdb's copy carries only in-frame clones and drops some. The sample yields 82,000 or so clones, approximately 89% seen once. General observations from the study: The investigators did not determine what antigen specificity the expanded peripheral T cells had.

Deletions cut 7 bases from V and 2 bases from J, with 5 bases between. This CDR3 region has 12 residues. CDR1 and CDR2 (germline): SNHLY, FYNNEI. This rearrangement joins TRBV2 to TRBJ2-2, with no clear D. This sample comprised CD4+ or CD8+ T cells sorted from blood, obtained in a trial of the OX40 agonist ivuxolimab. This receptor was identified in an adult with an advanced solid tumor such as melanoma, head and neck, liver or kidney cancer. Here the CDR3 reads CASTLNTGELFF. Written as DNA, the CDR3 is TGTGCCAGCACCCTTAACACCGGGGAGCTGTTTTTT.